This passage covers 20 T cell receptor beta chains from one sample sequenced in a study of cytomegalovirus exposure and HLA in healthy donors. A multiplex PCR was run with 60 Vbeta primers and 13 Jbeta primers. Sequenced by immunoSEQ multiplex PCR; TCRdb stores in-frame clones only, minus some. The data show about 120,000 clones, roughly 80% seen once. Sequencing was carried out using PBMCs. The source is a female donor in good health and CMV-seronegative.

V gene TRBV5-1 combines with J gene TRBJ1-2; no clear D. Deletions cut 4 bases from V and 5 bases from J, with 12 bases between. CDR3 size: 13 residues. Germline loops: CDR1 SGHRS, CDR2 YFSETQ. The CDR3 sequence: CASSETLVYGYTF. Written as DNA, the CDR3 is TGCGCCAGCAGCGAGACACTGGTTTATGGCTACACCTTC.

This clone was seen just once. In DNA form, the CDR3 reads TGTGCCAGCAGCTCGGGACAGGTGACCTACGAGCAGTACTTC. Translated, it gives CASSSGQVTYEQYF. The chain carries TRBV5-6 and TRBJ2-7; TRBD1 aligns across 8 bases. Losses at the gene ends were 3 bases for V and 2 bases for J; bases not matched to a gene: 4. CDR3 length: 14 residues. CDR1 and CDR2 from the germline V gene are SGHDT and YYEEEE.

CDR3 region: CSALGGDTNTEAFF. CDR3 in DNA: TGCAGCGCCTTGGGGGGGGACACCAACACTGAAGCTTTCTTT. The rearrangement joins TRBV29-1 to TRBJ1-1; possibly TRBD1 for D (6 bases). Germline loops: CDR1 SQVTM, CDR2 ANQGSEA. Deletions cut 7 bases from V and 2 bases from J, with 17 bases between. The CDR3 has 14 amino acids.

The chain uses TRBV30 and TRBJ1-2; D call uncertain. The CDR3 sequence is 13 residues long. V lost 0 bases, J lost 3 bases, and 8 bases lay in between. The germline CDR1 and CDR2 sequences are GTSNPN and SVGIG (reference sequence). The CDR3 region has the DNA TGTGCCTGGAGTGTACAAACAGACTATGGCTACACCTTC. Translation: CAWSVQTDYGYTF.

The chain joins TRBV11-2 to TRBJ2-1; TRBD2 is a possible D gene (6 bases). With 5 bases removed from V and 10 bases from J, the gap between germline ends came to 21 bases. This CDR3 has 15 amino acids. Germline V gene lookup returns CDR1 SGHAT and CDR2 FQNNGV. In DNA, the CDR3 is TGTGCCAGCAGCGGCCCGGGTCATTCGGAGGGGGAGCAGTTCTTC. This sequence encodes CASSGPGHSEGEQFF.

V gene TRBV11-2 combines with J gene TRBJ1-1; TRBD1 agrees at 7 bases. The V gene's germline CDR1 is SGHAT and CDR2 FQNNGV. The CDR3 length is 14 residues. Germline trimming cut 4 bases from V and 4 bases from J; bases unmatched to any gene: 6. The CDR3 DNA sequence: TGTGCCAGCAGCTCACAGGGGAAGGGCACTGAAGCTTTCTTT. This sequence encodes CASSSQGKGTEAFF.

CDR3: CASGQGAGELFF. CDR3 bases: TGTGCTAGTGGTCAAGGGGCCGGGGAGCTGTTTTTT. This chain uses TRBV12-5 with TRBJ2-2; D may be TRBD1 (5 bases). The CDR3 is made up of 12 amino acids. Per the germline V gene, CDR1 is LGHNT and CDR2 is FRNRAP. The ends were cut back, 5 bases at V and 6 bases at J, with 7 bases in the middle.

The CDR3 DNA is TGTGCCAGCAGCATGGGTACCTACGAGCAGTACTTC. This sequence encodes CASSMGTYEQYF. The chain is built from TRBV5-5 and TRBJ2-7; D remains ambiguous. Trimming left V 4 bases short and J 2 bases short, with 7 bases between. CDR3 size: 12 residues. Germline V gene data show CDR1 as SGHKS and CDR2 as YYEKEE (reference sequence).

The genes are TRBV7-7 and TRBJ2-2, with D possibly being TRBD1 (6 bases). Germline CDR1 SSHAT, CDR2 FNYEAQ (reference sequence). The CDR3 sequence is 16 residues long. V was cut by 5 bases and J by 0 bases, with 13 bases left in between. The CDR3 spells CASSTEDSSNTGELFF. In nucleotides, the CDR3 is TGTGCCAGCAGCACAGAGGACAGTTCGAACACCGGGGAGCTGTTTTTT.

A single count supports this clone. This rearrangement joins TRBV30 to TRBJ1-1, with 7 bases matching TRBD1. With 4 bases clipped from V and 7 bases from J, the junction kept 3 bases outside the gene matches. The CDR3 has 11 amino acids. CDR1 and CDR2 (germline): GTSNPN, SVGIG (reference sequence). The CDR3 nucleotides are TGTGCCTGGAACAGACAGGGTGAAGCTTTCTTT. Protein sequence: CAWNRQGEAFF.

As DNA, the CDR3 is TGCGCCAGCAGCTCCGGCTATACAGGGGGCTCTGGAAACACCATATATTTT. Protein: CASSSGYTGGSGNTIYF. V usage is TRBV5-1 and J usage is TRBJ1-3; 8 nucleotides line up with TRBD1. Trimming at V came to 3 bases and at J to 0 bases, leaving 8 bases not matched to a gene. CDR1 and CDR2 from the germline V gene are SGHRS and YFSETQ. CDR3 length: 17 residues. The whole variable domain, remainder taken from reference TRBV5-1 and TRBJ1-3, is KAGVTQTPRYLIKTRGQQVTLSCSPISGHRSVSWYQQTPGQGLQFLFEYFSETQRNKGNFPGRFSGRQFSNSRSEMNVSTLELGDSALYLCASSSGYTGGSGNTIYFGEGSWLTVV.

The CDR3 nucleotides read TGTGCCAGCAGCGCGCGGGGAGGCCTGGAGACCCAGTACTTC. This sequence encodes CASSARGGLETQYF. The rearrangement joins TRBV7-8 to TRBJ2-5; a weak D match, TRBD2 (6 bases). Trimming removed 5 bases from V and 5 bases from J, with 15 bases in between. Germline loops: CDR1 SGHVS, CDR2 FQNEAQ. The CDR3 loop spans 14 amino acids.

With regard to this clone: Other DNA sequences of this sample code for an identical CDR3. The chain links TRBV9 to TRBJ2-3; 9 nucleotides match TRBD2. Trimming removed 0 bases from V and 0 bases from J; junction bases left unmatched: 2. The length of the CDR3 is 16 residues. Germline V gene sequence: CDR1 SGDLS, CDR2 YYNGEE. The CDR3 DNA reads TGTGCCAGCAGCGTAGGACTAGCGGCTAGCACAGATACGCAGTATTTT. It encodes CASSVGLAASTDTQYF.

The CDR3 spells CASALAGGPAGELFF. DNA for the CDR3: TGTGCCAGCGCGTTAGCGGGGGGTCCGGCCGGGGAGCTGTTTTTT. This chain connects TRBV6-5 to TRBJ2-2; the match to TRBD2 covers 10 bases. Germline loops: CDR1 MNHEY, CDR2 SVGAGI. The CDR3 extends over 15 amino acids. With 8 bases clipped from V and 6 bases from J, the junction kept 9 bases outside the gene matches.

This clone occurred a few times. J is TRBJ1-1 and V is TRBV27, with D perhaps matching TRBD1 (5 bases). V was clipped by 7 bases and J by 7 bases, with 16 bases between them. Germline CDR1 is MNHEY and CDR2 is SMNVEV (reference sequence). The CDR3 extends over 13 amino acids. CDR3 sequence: CASTPNGGFEAFF. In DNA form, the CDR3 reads TGTGCCAGCACCCCCAACGGGGGTTTTGAAGCTTTCTTT.

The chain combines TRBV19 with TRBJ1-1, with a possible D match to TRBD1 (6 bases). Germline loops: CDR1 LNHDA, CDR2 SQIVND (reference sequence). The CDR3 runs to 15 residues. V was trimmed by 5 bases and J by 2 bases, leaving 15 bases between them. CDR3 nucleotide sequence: TGTGCCAGTAGTCTTCGCGGACAGAGAAACACTGAAGCTTTCTTT. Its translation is CASSLRGQRNTEAFF.

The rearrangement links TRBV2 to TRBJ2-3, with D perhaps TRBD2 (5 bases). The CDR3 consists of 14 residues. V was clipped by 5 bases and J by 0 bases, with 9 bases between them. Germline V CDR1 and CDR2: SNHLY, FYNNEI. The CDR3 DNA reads TGTGCCAGCAGTCGGATAGCGAGCACAGATACGCAGTATTTT. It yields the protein CASSRIASTDTQYF.

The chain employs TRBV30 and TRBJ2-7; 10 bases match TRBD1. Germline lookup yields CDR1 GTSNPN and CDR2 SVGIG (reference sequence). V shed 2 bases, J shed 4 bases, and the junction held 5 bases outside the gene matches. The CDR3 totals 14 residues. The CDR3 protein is CAWSPRDRGYEQYF. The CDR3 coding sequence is TGTGCCTGGAGTCCCAGGGACAGGGGATACGAGCAGTACTTC.

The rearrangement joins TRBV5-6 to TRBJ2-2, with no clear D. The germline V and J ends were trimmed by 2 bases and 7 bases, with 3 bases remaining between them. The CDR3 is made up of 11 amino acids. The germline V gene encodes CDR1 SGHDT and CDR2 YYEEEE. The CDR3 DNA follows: TGTGCCAGCAGCTTCGGCGGGGAGCTGTTTTTT. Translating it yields CASSFGGELFF. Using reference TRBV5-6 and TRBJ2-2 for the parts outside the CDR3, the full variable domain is DAGVTQSPTHLIKTRGQQVTLRCSPKSGHDTVSWYQQALGQGPQFIFQYYEEEERQRGNFPDRFSGHQFPNYSSELNVNALLLGDSALYLCASSFGGELFFGEGSRLTVL.

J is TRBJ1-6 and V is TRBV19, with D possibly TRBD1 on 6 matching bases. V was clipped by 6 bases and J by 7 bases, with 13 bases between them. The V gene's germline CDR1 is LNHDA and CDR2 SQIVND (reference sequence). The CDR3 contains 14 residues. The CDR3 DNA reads TGTGCCAGTAGGACCGGGGGGACAAATTCACCCCTCCACTTT. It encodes CASRTGGTNSPLHF.